Below, 21 T cell receptor beta chains from the same sample are listed, as sequenced in a study of blood T cells in healthy people across ages. The use of a sample-barcoded 5' primer and a J-beta primer mix characterized a second PCR of roughly 6 to 11 cycles. TCRdb re-called the 5' RACE reads through MiXCR, storing one row per CDR3 protein. The sample carries more than 700,000 distinct CDR3 sequences, 46% recorded once. Sequenced input: blood. The origin of the receptors is a man aged 80 or over in good health.

As to this clonotype: Its ends do not fully match the called genes, so a read error is possible. The CDR3 here is CVSSPDSGRNHEQYF. The DNA for the CDR3 is TGTGTCAGCAGTCCCGACAGCGGGAGGAACCACGAGCAGTACTTC. The J gene is TRBJ2-5, the V gene TRBV6-2 or TRBV6-3; 9 nucleotides align to TRBD2. The end of the DNA aligns better with TRBJ2-7, so the J call may be wrong. There are 15 residues in the CDR3. Looked up from germline, CDR1 is MNHEY and CDR2 is SVGEGT.

This chain joins TRBV20-1 and TRBJ2-7, with 8 positions matching TRBD1. Germline V gene lookup returns CDR1 DFQATT and CDR2 SNEGSKA (reference sequence). This CDR3 is 12 amino acids long. Trimming cost V 6 bases and J 5 bases; bases outside gene matches: 6. The DNA for the CDR3 is TGCAGTGCCCCAGGGGGCGGGAACGAGCAGTACTTC. Its protein is CSAPGGGNEQYF.

This chain joins TRBV6-1 and TRBJ2-7, with D perhaps TRBD1 or TRBD2 (5 bases each). V gave up 7 bases and J gave up 4 bases, with 20 bases separating them. CDR3 length: 15 residues. The V gene's germline CDR1 is MNHNS and CDR2 SASEGT. CDR3: CASNGDSRGAYEQYF. CDR3 bases: TGTGCCAGCAATGGTGACAGCCGAGGGGCGTACGAGCAGTACTTC.

This clonotype appeared a few times. The chain combines TRBV28 with TRBJ2-5; 10 nucleotides match TRBD1. V dropped 4 bases and J dropped 3; count of bases not matched to a gene: 5. The CDR3 has 15 amino acids. CDR1 is MDHEN and CDR2 is SYDVKM in the germline V gene. The CDR3 region is CASSSAGTGEETQYF. CDR3 bases: TGTGCCAGCAGTTCCGCTGGGACAGGGGAAGAGACCCAGTACTTC.

This clonotype occurred many times. The genes are TRBV12-3 or TRBV12-4 and TRBJ2-1; 7 bases agree with TRBD1. J was trimmed by 7 bases and V by 3 bases; bases with no gene match: 3. The CDR3 loop spans 13 amino acids. The CDR3 is CASSLGQKNEQFF. The DNA for the CDR3 is TGTGCCAGCAGTTTGGGACAGAAGAATGAGCAGTTCTTC.

The chain couples TRBV4-1 to TRBJ2-3; D may be TRBD1 or TRBD2 (5 bases each). This CDR3 is 17 amino acids long. The V gene's germline CDR1 is MGHRA and CDR2 YSYEKL. Trimming removed 3 bases from V and 0 bases from J, with 16 bases in between. CDR3 sequence reads: CASSQPGTRISTDTQYF. CDR3 nucleotide sequence: TGCGCCAGCAGCCAGCCCGGGACCCGTATAAGCACAGATACGCAGTATTTT.

This clonotype was observed once. The chain carries TRBV6-6 and TRBJ1-6; no clear D. The germline gives CDR1 MNHNY, CDR2 SVGAGI (reference sequence). This CDR3 has 14 residues. Trimming took 10 bases from V and 0 from J, leaving 10 bases between them. CDR3 nucleotides: TGTGCCACCACGGGGAGCTCCTATAATTCACCCCTCCACTTT. It is translated as CATTGSSYNSPLHF.

To note about this clonotype: A much larger clone lies a single base off, so this may be a read error. The V call is TRBV28, the J call TRBJ2-5; weak D call: TRBD1 (5 bases). Germline loops: CDR1 MDHEN, CDR2 SYDVKM. The CDR3 has 14 amino acids. The CDR3 DNA reads TGTGCCAGCAGTTTAAGACAGTTTCAAGGGACCCAGTACTTC. Protein: CASSLRQFQGTQYF.

The rearrangement links TRBV12-3 or TRBV12-4 to TRBJ2-7; D assignment may be TRBD1 or TRBD2 (5 bases each). V was cut by 5 bases and J by 2 bases, with 13 bases left in between. The CDR3 extends over 14 amino acids. The DNA for the CDR3 is TGTGCCAGCAGTGTTATGCAGGGAGCCTACGAGCAGTACTTC. This gives the protein CASSVMQGAYEQYF.

CDR3 DNA: TGTGCCAGCAGTGCGACGGGACAGGCAGGGGAGTATGGCTACACCTTC. This codes for CASSATGQAGEYGYTF. This chain uses TRBV2 with TRBJ1-2; TRBD1 agrees at 8 bases. This CDR3 is built from 16 residues. Germline CDR1 SNHLY, CDR2 FYNNEI. V lost 4 bases and J lost 5; bases outside the gene matches: 12.

V and J are TRBV2 and TRBJ2-7; D perhaps matches TRBD1 (6 bases). The CDR3 has 13 residues. The germline CDR1 and CDR2 sequences are SNHLY and FYNNEI. V gave up 7 bases and J gave up 2 bases, with 12 bases separating them. CDR3 sequence reads: CASIRDTTYEQYF. For the CDR3, the DNA is TGTGCCAGCATCCGGGACACCACCTACGAGCAGTACTTC.

V and J are TRBV28 and TRBJ2-3; 7 bases line up with TRBD2. The V gene end was trimmed by 8 bases and the J gene end by 4 bases; junction bases not matched to a gene: 6. The CDR3 is 13 amino acids. The germline gives CDR1 MDHEN, CDR2 SYDVKM. CDR3 region: CASRDYVADTQYF. Written as DNA, the CDR3 is TGTGCCAGCCGGGACTATGTCGCAGATACGCAGTATTTT.

The V and J genes are TRBV10-3 and TRBJ2-5; TRBD1 might be the D (6 bases). This CDR3 is built from 17 residues. Trimming took 2 bases from V and 7 from J, leaving 23 bases between them. Germline CDR1 reads ENHRY; CDR2 reads SYGVKD. The CDR3 protein is CAISETSGTSGIPTQYF. The CDR3 region has the DNA TGTGCCATCAGTGAGACCTCCGGGACATCCGGTATACCGACCCAGTACTTC.

The chain joins TRBV20-1 to TRBJ1-2, with a tentative D call TRBD1 (5 bases). Germline V gene data show CDR1 as DFQATT and CDR2 as SNEGSKA (reference sequence). The V end lost 5 bases, the J end lost 8 bases, and 21 bases lay between the germline ends. The CDR3 has 14 amino acids. The CDR3 protein is CSAPEGTALWGYTF. The CDR3 bases are TGCAGTGCTCCGGAGGGGACGGCTCTCTGGGGCTACACCTTC.

J is TRBJ2-7 and V is TRBV14; D is undetermined. V was cut by 0 bases and J by 3 bases, with 9 bases left in between. CDR3 size: 14 residues. The V gene's germline CDR1 is SGHDN and CDR2 FVKESK. This CDR3 is CASSQDRERYEQYF. The CDR3, as DNA: TGTGCCAGCAGCCAAGATAGGGAACGCTACGAGCAGTACTTC.

The CDR3 loop reads CASSAHGEETQYF. CDR3 in DNA: TGTGCCAGCAGCGCTCACGGCGAAGAGACCCAGTACTTC. The chain has TRBV7-3 and TRBJ2-5; unclear D gene. Germline V gives CDR1 SGHTA, CDR2 FQGTGA. The CDR3 covers 13 residues. Trimming took 5 bases from V and 3 from J, leaving 10 bases between them.

Ten or more counts support this clonotype. This chain joins TRBV4-3 and TRBJ2-1; D may be TRBD1 (6 bases). Germline V gene sequence: CDR1 LGHNA, CDR2 YSLEER. This CDR3 contains 13 residues. V was clipped by 1 base and J by 7 bases, with 8 bases between them. CDR3 region: CASSQGTVNEQFF. CDR3 DNA: TGCGCCAGCAGCCAAGGGACAGTGAATGAGCAGTTCTTC.

The chain joins TRBV29-1 to TRBJ2-5; 7 positions agree with TRBD1. CDR1 is SQVTM and CDR2 is ANQGSEA in the germline V gene. Trimming at V came to 7 bases and at J to 7 bases, leaving 9 bases not matched to a gene. This CDR3 contains 12 residues. DNA of the CDR3: TGCAGCGAAGACAGGGAGTTGGGGACCCAGTACTTC. It codes for CSEDRELGTQYF.

This clonotype was counted many times. The chain has TRBV20-1 and TRBJ2-3; 9 bases map to TRBD2. The CDR3 runs to 15 residues. V shed 3 bases, J shed 1 base, and the junction held 5 bases outside the gene matches. In germline, CDR1 is DFQATT, CDR2 SNEGSKA (reference sequence). In DNA form, the CDR3 reads TGCAGTGCTAGGGATGCGGGAGGGGGCACAGATACGCAGTATTTT. This sequence encodes CSARDAGGGTDTQYF.

The chain couples TRBV12-3 or TRBV12-4 to TRBJ2-2, with 7 positions matching TRBD2. With 5 bases clipped from V and 6 bases from J, the junction kept 15 bases outside the gene matches. CDR3 length equals 17 residues. CDR3 in DNA: TGTGCCAGCAGTACCAGGACTGGCGGGAGAGAGGCCGGGGAGCTGTTTTTT. This gives the protein CASSTRTGGREAGELFF.

V gene TRBV20-1 combines with J gene TRBJ2-1; 7 bases line up with TRBD2. Germline V CDR1 and CDR2: DFQATT, SNEGSKA (reference sequence). V gave up 3 bases and J gave up 6 bases; unmatched junction bases: 8. The CDR3 has 14 residues. The CDR3 is CSASSRERRNEQFF. CDR3 nucleotide sequence: TGCAGTGCTAGTTCGCGGGAGAGGCGCAATGAGCAGTTCTTC.